The 14 T cell receptor beta chains reported below all come from one sample, sequenced in a study of blood T cell repertoires in COVID-19 (dated by TCRdb to the early 2020s). The library was built by means of the immunoSEQ multiplex PCR assay. TCRdb stores this immuneACCESS table with in-frame sequences only. Part of the clones is absent; in the studies checked, under half of the shortfall reflects unresolved V genes, and no reason is known for the rest. Within this sample are 35,000 to 50,000 clones, with approximately 88% of them counted one time only. In total, the top ten clones hold 14% of the sample. Sequenced: peripheral blood. Receptor source: a man aged 50 to 60 with active or convalescent COVID-19.

Written as DNA, the CDR3 is TGTGCCAGCAGCCGGACAGGGTCTAATGAAAAACTGTTTTTT. Translated, it gives CASSRTGSNEKLFF. This chain uses TRBV6-5 with TRBJ1-4, with 8 bases aligning to TRBD1. Trimming at V came to 6 bases and at J to 3 bases, leaving 3 bases not matched to a gene. Germline V gene data show CDR1 as MNHEY and CDR2 as SVGAGI. This CDR3 has 14 amino acids.

This chain uses TRBV4-2 with TRBJ1-4; D is possibly TRBD1 (5 bases). V shed 0 bases and J shed 5 bases, with 13 bases lying between them. The CDR3 totals 16 residues. From germline, CDR1 is LGHNA and CDR2 YNFKEQ. In DNA, the CDR3 is TGTGCCAGCAGCCAAGAACGATGGGGGGGGAATGAAAAACTGTTTTTT. It is translated as CASSQERWGGNEKLFF.

The rearrangement links TRBV2 to TRBJ1-5; D gene uncertain. The CDR3 consists of 14 residues. V was trimmed by 8 bases and J by 7 bases, leaving 18 bases between them. The V gene's germline CDR1 is SNHLY and CDR2 FYNNEI. The CDR3 DNA sequence: TGTGCCAGCGGGGAAGGGTGGCCCAGACAGCCCCAGCATTTT. This encodes CASGEGWPRQPQHF.

The CDR3 region is CASSEYHRTGGSEAFF. The CDR3 bases are TGTGCCAGCAGTGAATACCATAGGACAGGGGGGTCTGAAGCTTTCTTT. The chain couples TRBV25-1 to TRBJ1-1, with 10 bases identical to TRBD1. CDR1 and CDR2 from the germline V gene are MGHDK and SYGVNS. This CDR3 has 16 residues. Trimming removed 0 bases from V and 6 bases from J; junction bases left unmatched: 7.

The CDR3 region has the DNA TGTGCCAGCGGGCTCACTGGGGGGGTAGCTGAAGCTTTCTTT. Translation: CASGLTGGVAEAFF. This chain uses TRBV27 with TRBJ1-1, with D tentatively TRBD1 (5 bases). Trimming stripped 8 bases from V and 6 bases from J, with 19 bases between. CDR1 MNHEY and CDR2 SMNVEV come from the germline V gene (reference sequence). This CDR3 contains 14 residues.

This clone appeared a few times. The chain links TRBV9 to TRBJ2-1, with D perhaps matching TRBD2 (6 bases). Per germline, CDR1 SGDLS and CDR2 YYNGEE. This CDR3 region has 15 residues. With 3 bases removed from V and 1 base from J, the gap between germline ends came to 11 bases. The CDR3 sequence is CASSAETSSYNEQFF. In DNA form, the CDR3 reads TGTGCCAGCAGCGCGGAGACTAGTTCCTACAATGAGCAGTTCTTC.

This clone is classed as medium-sized. The rearrangement joins TRBV19 to TRBJ1-5; 10 bases are a match to TRBD1. The CDR3 runs to 16 residues. V lost 4 bases, J lost 6 bases, and 9 bases stayed unmatched. Germline loops: CDR1 LNHDA, CDR2 SQIVND (reference sequence). The CDR3 DNA reads as TGTGCCAGTAGTACACGGACAGGGGGGTGGGGTCAGCCCCAGCATTTT. Encoded protein: CASSTRTGGWGQPQHF.

This clone came up once. The chain joins TRBV5-1 to TRBJ1-1, with 7 bases identical to TRBD1. Looked up from germline, CDR1 is SGHRS and CDR2 is YFSETQ. The CDR3 consists of 16 residues. V shed 4 bases and J 7 bases; nucleotides not matched to a gene: 16. The CDR3: CASSPDTRQGRDEAFF. CDR3 sequence (DNA): TGCGCCAGCAGCCCGGATACTAGACAGGGTCGGGATGAAGCTTTCTTT.

The gene calls are TRBV19 and TRBJ1-4; D remains ambiguous. V lost 1 base to trimming and J lost 5 bases, with 11 bases between them. Germline CDR1 LNHDA, CDR2 SQIVND (reference sequence). This CDR3 has 15 amino acids. CDR3 region: CASSIARLENEKLFF. CDR3 in DNA: TGTGCCAGTAGTATAGCTAGGTTAGAAAATGAAAAACTGTTTTTT.

The rearrangement joins TRBV5-5 to TRBJ1-2, with 8 nucleotides matching TRBD1. V dropped 5 bases and J dropped 4; count of bases not matched to a gene: 7. From germline, CDR1 is SGHKS and CDR2 YYEKEE (reference sequence). This CDR3 region has 14 residues. CDR3 protein: CASRLPGGTYGYTF. The DNA for the CDR3 is TGTGCCAGCAGATTACCAGGGGGCACCTATGGCTACACCTTC.

The gene calls are TRBV5-5 and TRBJ2-1; possible D gene TRBD1, 6 bases. The CDR3 is 13 amino acids. Germline assignment: CDR1 SGHKS and CDR2 YYEKEE (reference sequence). V was pared by 4 bases and J by 6 bases, with 11 bases between. Here the CDR3 DNA reads TGTGCCAGCAGCCACGGGACAACCAATGAGCAGTTCTTC. Protein product: CASSHGTTNEQFF. The full variable domain, with the rest looked up from reference TRBV5-5 and TRBJ2-1, is DAGVTQSPTHLIKTRGQQVTLRCSPISGHKSVSWYQQVLGQGPQFIFQYYEKEERGRGNFPDRFSARQFPNYSSELNVNALLLGDSALYLCASSHGTTNEQFFGPGTRLTVL.

The V gene is TRBV10-3, the J gene TRBJ1-5; 7 positions match TRBD1. Germline V CDR1 and CDR2: ENHRY, SYGVKD. The CDR3 is 12 residues long. Germline trimming cut 11 bases from V and 5 bases from J; bases unmatched to any gene: 6. In DNA, the CDR3 is TGTGCCCCACAGGGGCGGGATCAGCCCCAGCATTTT. It codes for CAPQGRDQPQHF.

V gene TRBV24-1 combines with J gene TRBJ2-4; D not resolved. V gave up 9 bases and J gave up 0 bases, with 17 bases separating them. In germline, CDR1 is KGHDR, CDR2 SFDVKD. The CDR3 sequence is 16 residues long. The CDR3 protein is CATYITPIIAKNIQYF. The CDR3 DNA reads as TGTGCCACCTACATTACCCCGATTATAGCCAAAAACATTCAGTACTTC.

CDR3 in amino acids: CSVVEEGDYGYTF. CDR3 coding DNA: TGCAGCGTTGTCGAGGAGGGAGACTATGGCTACACCTTC. The V and J genes are TRBV29-1 and TRBJ1-2, with unresolved D. The CDR3 covers 13 residues. Trimming took off 4 bases at V and 3 bases at J, with 12 bases between the two ends. The germline V gene has CDR1 SQVTM and CDR2 ANQGSEA.